This TCR beta chain derives from a study of T cell responses to AZD1222 COVID-19 vaccine (dated by TCRdb to about 2021). At the level of the whole study: AZD1222 recipients with second doses at about 4 weeks or about 12 weeks were pooled, because spike-specific TCR depth and breadth did not differ between schedules. A total of around 240 trial participants underwent TCR sequencing, of whom more than 200 had received two doses of AZD1222 and about 25 had received two doses of the MenACWY control vaccine. Enrollment into the trials was organized by age into subgroups of 18-55, 56-69 and 70-plus years, and those subgroups contained approximately 160, 26 and 62 TCR-sequenced participants, respectively. General conclusions and limits of the study: A significant rise in spike-specific TCR breadth and depth was observed after two AZD1222 doses relative to day 0 and relative to MenACWY recipients. CD4 TCRs associated with the vaccine covered the entire spike protein, and the dominant responses were in regions 160-218 and 743-854. In the small 56-69-year group, the increase in depth fell short of significance, most likely because of low power. Reportedly, almost half of the unique spike-specific TCRs recognized epitopes lying outside the regions that are mutated in the B.1.351 and B.1.1.7 variants. Only a handful of AZD1222 recipients were SARS-CoV-2 seropositive at baseline, limiting conclusions about previously exposed vaccinees. Participants were mostly white British, with more females than males. The authors suggested clonal diversity may have been underestimated. Because no day 14 peak-response samples were available, the repertoires could be characterized only after the peak T cell response.

The CDR3 goes from the cysteine to the phenylalanine over 16 residues. Only CDR3 DNA remains: 48 bases, in frame from the first base. Relative to germline, V is missing 0 bases and J is missing 5 bases, with 8 bases of the junction outside any gene match. As encoded in the germline V gene, CDR1 is MNHNS while CDR2 is SASEGT. Comments on this clone: Its cognate antigen has yet to be identified. Nothing much larger sits one base from this clone, and base qualities are not available.

The CDR3 regions of human TCRbeta chains were analyzed by immunosequencing. The authors' analysis ran thus. TCRs in the repertoires were matched against a reference library of SARS-CoV-2-specific TCRs that had been generated with the MIRA antigen-specificity platform. Breadth was defined as the fraction of unique TCRs that were SARS-CoV-2-associated, and depth was defined as the fraction of total T cells that were SARS-CoV-2-associated. Using the MIRA data, each spike-specific TCR was mapped to the spike region that the TCR reacts to and placed in a CD4 or CD8 class. Log10-transformed breadth and depth values were compared by one-way ANOVA with Sidak's multiple comparisons tests. Here the immuneACCESS table is served through TCRdb, limited to in-frame sequences with V and J called. Missing clones are a known gap in these copies; in checked studies unresolved V genes cover under half, and the rest lacks a known reason. V and J calls and clone size are as listed in that table; D and trimming were resolved from the DNA. In this sample the table shows 95,000 to 150,000 clones, roughly 87% of which occur a single time. The ten largest make up about 1.2% of the sample.

Per the publication, the time point label means: baseline before first vaccination. Vaccinee samples were obtained from the UK trials COV001 and COV002, which included a single-blind randomized controlled phase 2/3 trial of AZD1222 (ChAdOx1 nCoV-19) in healthy adults. Trial participant PBMC samples were collected at day 0 and day 28 after the second dose for TCRbeta chain sequencing. The source is an adult in good health. Recombination joined TRBV6-1 with TRBJ2-7; 9 middle bases align to TRBD2. This material consisted of peripheral blood, taken on day 0 of AZD1222 vaccination. The CDR3 region: CASSEALASGAHEQYF. The nucleotide sequence is TGTGCCAGCAGTGAAGCGCTGGCTAGCGGGGCCCACGAGCAGTACTTC.